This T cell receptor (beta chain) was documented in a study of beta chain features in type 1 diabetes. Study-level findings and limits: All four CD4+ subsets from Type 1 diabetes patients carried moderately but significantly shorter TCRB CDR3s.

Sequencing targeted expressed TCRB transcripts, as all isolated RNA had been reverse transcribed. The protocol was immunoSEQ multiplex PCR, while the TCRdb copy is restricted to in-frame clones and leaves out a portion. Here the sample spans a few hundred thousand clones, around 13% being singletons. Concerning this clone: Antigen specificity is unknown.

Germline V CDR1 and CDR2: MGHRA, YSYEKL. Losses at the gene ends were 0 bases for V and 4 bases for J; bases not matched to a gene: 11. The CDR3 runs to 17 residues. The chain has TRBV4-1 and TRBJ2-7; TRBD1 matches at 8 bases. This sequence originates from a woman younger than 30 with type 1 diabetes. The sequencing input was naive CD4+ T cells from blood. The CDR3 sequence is CASSQEWQGAEGYEQYF. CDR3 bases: TGCGCCAGCAGCCAAGAGTGGCAGGGGGCGGAAGGATACGAGCAGTACTTC.